The present T cell receptor (beta chain) was sequenced within a study of Tregs in tolerant kidney transplant recipients. Unstimulated Tregs (CD4+CD25+CD127-) and CD4+CD25- non-Tregs were sorted from PBMCs. Worth noting for this clone: Its cognate antigen is unknown.

Overall study results and limits: Biological reproducibility was not directly addressed in this study. Nucleotide sequences could not be compared across some patients' samples due to primer changes. Antigen-driven expansion was suggested because donor-specific Tregs expanded more than all Tregs in tolerant patients.

TCRdb's table, derived via immunoSEQ multiplex PCR, lists solely in-frame clones and lacks some. This table has approximately 75,000 clones, roughly 90% appearing once. The sequenced sample was Tregs from blood, obtained before the transplant. This TCR came from a human donor who received a combined kidney and bone marrow transplant.

The CDR3 here is CASSQRQGAQSYEQYF. CDR3 DNA sequence: TGCGCCAGCAGCCAAAGACAGGGGGCCCAATCCTACGAGCAGTACTTC. The chain couples TRBV4-1 to TRBJ2-7; 10 nucleotides line up with TRBD1. The CDR3 has 16 residues. V gave up 2 bases and J gave up 1 base; unmatched junction bases: 5. In germline, CDR1 is MGHRA, CDR2 YSYEKL.